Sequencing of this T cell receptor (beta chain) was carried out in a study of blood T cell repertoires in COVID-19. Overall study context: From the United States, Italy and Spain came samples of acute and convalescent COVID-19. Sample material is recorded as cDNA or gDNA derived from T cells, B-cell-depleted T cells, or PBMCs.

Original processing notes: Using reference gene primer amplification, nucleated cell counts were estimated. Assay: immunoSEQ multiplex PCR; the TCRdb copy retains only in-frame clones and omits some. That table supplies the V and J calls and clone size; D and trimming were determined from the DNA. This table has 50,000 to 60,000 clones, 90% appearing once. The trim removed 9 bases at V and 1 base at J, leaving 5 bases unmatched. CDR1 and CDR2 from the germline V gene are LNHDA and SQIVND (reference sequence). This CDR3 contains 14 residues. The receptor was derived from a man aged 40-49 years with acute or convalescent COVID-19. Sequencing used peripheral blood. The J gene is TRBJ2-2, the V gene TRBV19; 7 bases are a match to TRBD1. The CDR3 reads CASRDRENTGELFF. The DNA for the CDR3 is TGTGCCAGCAGAGACAGGGAGAACACCGGGGAGCTGTTTTTT.